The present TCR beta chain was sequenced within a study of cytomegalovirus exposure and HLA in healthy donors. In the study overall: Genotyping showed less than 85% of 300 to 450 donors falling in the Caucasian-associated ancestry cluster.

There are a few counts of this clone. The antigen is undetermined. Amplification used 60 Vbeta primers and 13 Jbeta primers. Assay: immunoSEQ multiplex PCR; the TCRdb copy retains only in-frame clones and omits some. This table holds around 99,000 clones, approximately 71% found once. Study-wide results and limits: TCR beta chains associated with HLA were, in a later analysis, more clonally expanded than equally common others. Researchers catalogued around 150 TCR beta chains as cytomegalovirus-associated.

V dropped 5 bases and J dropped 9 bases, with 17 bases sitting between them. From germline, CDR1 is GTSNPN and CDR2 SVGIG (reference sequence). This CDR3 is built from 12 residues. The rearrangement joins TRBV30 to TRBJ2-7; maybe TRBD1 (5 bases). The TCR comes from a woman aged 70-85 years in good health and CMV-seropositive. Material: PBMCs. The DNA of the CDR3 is TGTGCCTGGGACAGCGCACGGACGGCGCAGTACTTC. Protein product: CAWDSARTAQYF.